The T cell receptor (beta chain) described here comes from a study of T cell changes during pregnancy in multiple sclerosis. Profiling relied on immunoSEQ multiplex PCR, and the TCRdb table lists in-frame clones only, not all of them. The top ten clones hold less than 2.5% of a sample with some 77,000 clones, 90% to 95% of them seen once. This CDR3 is 14 amino acids long. The germline gives CDR1 SGHVS, CDR2 FQNEAQ. The ends were cut back, 5 bases at V and 3 bases at J, with 13 bases in the middle. A single count supports this clone. The receptor's source is a female donor in good health, enrolled as a control in a pregnancy study. The specimen comprised peripheral blood, sampled in the second trimester of pregnancy. The rearrangement uses TRBV7-8 and TRBJ1-2, with D possibly matching TRBD1 (6 bases). CDR3 sequence reads: CASSMVTGDYGYTF. CDR3 nucleotide sequence: TGTGCCAGCAGCATGGTGACAGGAGACTATGGCTACACCTTC.